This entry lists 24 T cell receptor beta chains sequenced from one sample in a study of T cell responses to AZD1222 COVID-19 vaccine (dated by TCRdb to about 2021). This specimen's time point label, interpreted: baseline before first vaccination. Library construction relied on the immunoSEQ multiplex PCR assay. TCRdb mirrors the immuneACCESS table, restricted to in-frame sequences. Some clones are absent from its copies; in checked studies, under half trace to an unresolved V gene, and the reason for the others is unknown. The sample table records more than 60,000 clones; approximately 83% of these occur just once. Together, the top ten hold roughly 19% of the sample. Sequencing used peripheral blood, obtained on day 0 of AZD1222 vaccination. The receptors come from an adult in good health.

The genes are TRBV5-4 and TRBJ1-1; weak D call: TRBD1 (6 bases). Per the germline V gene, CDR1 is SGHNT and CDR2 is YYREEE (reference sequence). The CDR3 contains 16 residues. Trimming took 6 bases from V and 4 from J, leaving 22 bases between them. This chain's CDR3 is CASKNAGGVWSTEAFF. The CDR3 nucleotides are TGTGCCAGCAAGAACGCGGGGGGCGTCTGGAGCACTGAAGCTTTCTTT.

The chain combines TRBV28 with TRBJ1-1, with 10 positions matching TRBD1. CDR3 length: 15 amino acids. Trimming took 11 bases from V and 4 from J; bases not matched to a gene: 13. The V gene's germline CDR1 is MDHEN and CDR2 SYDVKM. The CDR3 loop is CAARKTGGRGTEAFF. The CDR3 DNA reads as TGTGCCGCTAGAAAGACAGGGGGCCGGGGCACTGAAGCTTTCTTT.

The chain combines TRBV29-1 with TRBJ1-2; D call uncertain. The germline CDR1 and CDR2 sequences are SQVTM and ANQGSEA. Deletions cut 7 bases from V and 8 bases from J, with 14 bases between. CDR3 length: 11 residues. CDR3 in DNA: TGCAGCGCGGAGGCGGCGAGCGGCTACACCTTC. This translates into CSAEAASGYTF.

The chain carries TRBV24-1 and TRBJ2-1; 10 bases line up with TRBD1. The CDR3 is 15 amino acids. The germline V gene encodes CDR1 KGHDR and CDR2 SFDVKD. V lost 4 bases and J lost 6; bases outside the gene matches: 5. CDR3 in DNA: TGTGCCACCAGTGACCGGGACAGGGGCAGCAATGAGCAGTTCTTC. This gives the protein CATSDRDRGSNEQFF.

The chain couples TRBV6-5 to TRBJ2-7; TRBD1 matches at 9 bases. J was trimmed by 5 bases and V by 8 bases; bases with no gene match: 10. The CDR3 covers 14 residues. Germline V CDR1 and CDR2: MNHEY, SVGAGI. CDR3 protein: CASLPGTGWNEQYF. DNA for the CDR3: TGTGCCAGCCTTCCGGGGACAGGGTGGAACGAGCAGTACTTC.

The CDR3 DNA reads as TGTGCCAGCAGCTTAACGGACTCCAGCGAGACCCAGTACTTC. It encodes CASSLTDSSETQYF. The V gene is TRBV7-3, the J gene TRBJ2-5; D is perhaps TRBD2 (5 bases). V gave up 0 bases and J gave up 5 bases, with 10 bases separating them. The CDR3 spans 14 residues. Germline-derived CDR1 and CDR2 are SGHTA and FQGTGA.

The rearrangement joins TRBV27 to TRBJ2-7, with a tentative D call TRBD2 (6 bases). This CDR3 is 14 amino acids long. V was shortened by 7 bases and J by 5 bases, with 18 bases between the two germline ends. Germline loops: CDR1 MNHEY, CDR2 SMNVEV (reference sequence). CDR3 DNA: TGTGCCAGCACCCGTGTCGGGGGAGGCCACGAGCAGTACTTC. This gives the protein CASTRVGGGHEQYF.

The CDR3 loop reads CASIWTSGGTYEQYF. The CDR3 DNA reads TGTGCCAGCATATGGACTAGCGGGGGAACCTACGAGCAGTACTTC. The chain is built from TRBV6-1 and TRBJ2-7; 13 nucleotides line up with TRBD2. J was trimmed by 2 bases and V by 7 bases; bases with no gene match: 5. Looked up from germline, CDR1 is MNHNS and CDR2 is SASEGT. The CDR3 spans 15 residues.

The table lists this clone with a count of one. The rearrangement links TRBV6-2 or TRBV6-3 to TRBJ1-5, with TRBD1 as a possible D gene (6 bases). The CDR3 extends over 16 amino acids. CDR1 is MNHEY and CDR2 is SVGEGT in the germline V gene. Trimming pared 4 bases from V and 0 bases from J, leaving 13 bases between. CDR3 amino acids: CASSSLGTRSNQPQHF. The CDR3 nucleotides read TGTGCCAGCAGTTCACTCGGGACACGTAGCAATCAGCCCCAGCATTTT.

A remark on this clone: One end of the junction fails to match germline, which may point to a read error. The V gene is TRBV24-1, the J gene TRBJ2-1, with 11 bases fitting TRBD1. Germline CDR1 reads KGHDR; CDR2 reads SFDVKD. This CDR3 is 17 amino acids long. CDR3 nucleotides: TGTGCCACCAGTGACGCCGGGACAGGGGGGGGCTACGATGAGCAGTTCTTC. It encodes CATSDAGTGGGYDEQFF.

CDR3 DNA sequence: TGTGCCACCAGCAGAGTGGCAGGGGCAAGGCAGCCCCAGCATTTT. Translated: CATSRVAGARQPQHF. The V call is TRBV15, the J call TRBJ1-5; TRBD1 is a possible D gene (6 bases). Trimming took 1 base from V and 7 from J, leaving 14 bases between them. CDR3 length: 15 residues. Germline CDR1 LNHNV, CDR2 YYDKDF (reference sequence).

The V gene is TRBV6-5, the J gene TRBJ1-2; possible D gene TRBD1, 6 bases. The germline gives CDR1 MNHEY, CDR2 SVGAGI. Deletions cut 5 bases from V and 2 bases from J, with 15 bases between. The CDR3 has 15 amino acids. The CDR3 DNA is TGTGCCAGCAGTCATGTCCAGGGGAAGAACTATGGCTACACCTTC. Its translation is CASSHVQGKNYGYTF.

The CDR3 sequence is CASSRGTGGDGNQPQHF. CDR3 in DNA: TGTGCCAGCAGCAGAGGGACAGGGGGCGATGGCAATCAGCCCCAGCATTTT. This chain links TRBV7-9 with TRBJ1-5; TRBD1 aligns across 12 bases. Germline CDR1 is SEHNR and CDR2 is FQNEAQ (reference sequence). This CDR3 region has 17 residues. J lost 2 bases, V lost 5 bases, and 7 bases had no gene match.

The CDR3 coding sequence is TGCAGCGTTGAACCACGGGGACAGGGGTCCGGGGAGCTGTTTTTT. Translated, it gives CSVEPRGQGSGELFF. The chain combines TRBV29-1 with TRBJ2-2; 10 positions agree with TRBD1. From germline, CDR1 is SQVTM and CDR2 ANQGSEA. Trimming at V came to 2 bases and at J to 6 bases, leaving 6 bases not matched to a gene. This CDR3 contains 15 residues.

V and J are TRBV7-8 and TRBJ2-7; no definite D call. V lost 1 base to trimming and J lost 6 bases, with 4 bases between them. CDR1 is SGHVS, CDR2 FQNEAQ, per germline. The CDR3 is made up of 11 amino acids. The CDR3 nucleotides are TGTGCCAGCAGCTTAGGAACCGAGCAGTACTTC. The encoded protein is CASSLGTEQYF.

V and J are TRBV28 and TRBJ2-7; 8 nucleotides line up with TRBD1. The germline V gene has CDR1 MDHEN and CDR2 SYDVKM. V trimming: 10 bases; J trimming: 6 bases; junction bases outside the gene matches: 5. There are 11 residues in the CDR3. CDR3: CATSGGFEQYF. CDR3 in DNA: TGTGCCACCTCAGGGGGCTTCGAGCAGTACTTC.

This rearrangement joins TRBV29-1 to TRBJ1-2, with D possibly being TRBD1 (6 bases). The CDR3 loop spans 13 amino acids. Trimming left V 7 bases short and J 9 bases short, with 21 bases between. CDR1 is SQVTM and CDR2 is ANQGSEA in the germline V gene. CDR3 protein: CSGRGGDEGRYTF. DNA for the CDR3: TGCAGCGGGAGAGGGGGGGATGAAGGGCGCTACACCTTC.

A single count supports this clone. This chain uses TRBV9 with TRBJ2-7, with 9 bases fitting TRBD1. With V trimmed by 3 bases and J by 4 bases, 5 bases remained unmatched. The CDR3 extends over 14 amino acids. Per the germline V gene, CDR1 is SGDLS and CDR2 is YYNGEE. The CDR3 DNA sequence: TGTGCCAGCAGCGGGGGGACAGGGAGGTACGAGCAGTACTTC. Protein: CASSGGTGRYEQYF.

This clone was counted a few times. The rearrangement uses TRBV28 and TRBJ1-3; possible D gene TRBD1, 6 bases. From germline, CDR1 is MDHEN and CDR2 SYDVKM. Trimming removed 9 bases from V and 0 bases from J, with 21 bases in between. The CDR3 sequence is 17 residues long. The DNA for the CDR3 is TGTGCCAGTTCTCCTGCCGGGGGCTTAAGCTCTGGAAACACCATATATTTT. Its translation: CASSPAGGLSSGNTIYF.

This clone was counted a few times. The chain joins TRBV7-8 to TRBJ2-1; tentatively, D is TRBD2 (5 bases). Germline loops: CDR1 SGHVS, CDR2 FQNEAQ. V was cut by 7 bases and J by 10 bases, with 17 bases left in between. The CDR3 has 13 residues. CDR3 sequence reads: CASTPRAMREQFF. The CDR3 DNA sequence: TGTGCCAGCACCCCGCGGGCTATGAGGGAGCAGTTCTTC.

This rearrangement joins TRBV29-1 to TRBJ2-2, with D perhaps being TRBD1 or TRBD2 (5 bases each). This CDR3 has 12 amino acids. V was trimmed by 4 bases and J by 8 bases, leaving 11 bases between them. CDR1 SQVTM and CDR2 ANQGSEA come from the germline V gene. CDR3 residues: CSVVGAAGELFF. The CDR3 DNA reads TGCAGCGTTGTCGGGGCGGCTGGGGAGCTGTTTTTT.

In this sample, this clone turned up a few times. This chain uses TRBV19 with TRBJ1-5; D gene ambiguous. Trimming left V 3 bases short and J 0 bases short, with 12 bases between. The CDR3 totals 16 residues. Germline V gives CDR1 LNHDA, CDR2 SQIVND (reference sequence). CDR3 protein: CASSIKGFYSNQPQHF. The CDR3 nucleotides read TGTGCCAGTAGTATTAAGGGATTCTATAGCAATCAGCCCCAGCATTTT.

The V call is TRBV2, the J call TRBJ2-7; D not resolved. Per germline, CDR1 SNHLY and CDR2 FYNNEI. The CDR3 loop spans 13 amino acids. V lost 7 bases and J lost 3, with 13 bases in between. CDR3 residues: CASKSDGSYEQYF. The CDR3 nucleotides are TGTGCCAGCAAATCGGACGGAAGCTACGAGCAGTACTTC.

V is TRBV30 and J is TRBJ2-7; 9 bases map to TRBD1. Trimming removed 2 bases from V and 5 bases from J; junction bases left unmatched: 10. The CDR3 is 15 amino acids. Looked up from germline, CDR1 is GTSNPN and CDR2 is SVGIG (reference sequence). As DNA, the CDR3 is TGTGCCTGGAGTCTCACTGCCGGGACAGGGAACGAGCAGTACTTC. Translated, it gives CAWSLTAGTGNEQYF.